The 30 T cell receptor beta chains below all came from one sample that was sequenced in a study of T cell responses to AZD1222 COVID-19 vaccine. This table comes from immunoSEQ multiplex PCR, and its TCRdb copy is limited to in-frame clones, with some not included. This sample yields 100,000 to 150,000 clones, of which about 85% are seen a single time; approximately 1.5% belongs to the top ten. This specimen consisted of peripheral blood, obtained on day 0 of AZD1222 vaccination. These receptors came from an adult in good health.

The rearrangement links TRBV7-9 to TRBJ2-2; no definite D call. Per the germline V gene, CDR1 is SEHNR and CDR2 is FQNEAQ (reference sequence). V was pared by 5 bases and J by 7 bases, with 14 bases between. The CDR3 totals 14 residues. The CDR3 DNA reads TGTGCCAGCAGCCCTTCATGGCCCCACGGGGAGCTGTTTTTT. It yields the protein CASSPSWPHGELFF. Filled out from reference TRBV7-9 and TRBJ2-2, the complete variable domain reads DTGVSQNPRHKITKRGQNVTFRCDPISEHNRLYWYRQTLGQGPEFLTYFQNEAQLEKSRLLSDRFSAERPKGSFSTLEIQRTEQGDSAMYLCASSPSWPHGELFFGEGSRLTVL.

The chain uses TRBV19 and TRBJ2-3, with 7 bases identical to TRBD2. J was trimmed by 6 bases and V by 1 base; bases with no gene match: 4. This CDR3 has 14 amino acids. The V gene's germline CDR1 is LNHDA and CDR2 SQIVND (reference sequence). CDR3 bases: TGTGCCAGTAGTATAGGCGGGGGAGTCGATACGCAGTATTTT. Residues: CASSIGGGVDTQYF.

V and J are TRBV3-1 (or the pseudogene TRBV3-2) and TRBJ1-4; TRBD1 is a possible D gene (6 bases). The CDR3 is 15 amino acids. Per germline, CDR1 LGHDT and CDR2 YNNKEL (reference sequence). With 1 base removed from V and 8 bases from J, the gap between germline ends came to 14 bases. The CDR3 nucleotides are TGTGCCAGCAGCCAAGCCGGCAGGGGTGAAGAAAAACTGTTTTTT. Translated, it gives CASSQAGRGEEKLFF.

In its sample, this clone was seen a few times. J is TRBJ2-3 and V is TRBV7-3; no definite D call. This CDR3 is 15 amino acids long. V shed 3 bases and J shed 5 bases, with 15 bases lying between them. Germline values: CDR1 SGHTA, CDR2 FQGTGA. Here the CDR3 reads CASSFAPLGQDTQYF. DNA of the CDR3: TGTGCCAGCAGCTTCGCCCCCCTAGGCCAAGATACGCAGTATTTT.

The V call is TRBV9, the J call TRBJ1-5; 11 bases map to TRBD1. Germline values: CDR1 SGDLS, CDR2 YYNGEE. V gave up 3 bases and J gave up 4 bases; unmatched junction bases: 6. There are 16 residues in the CDR3. As DNA, the CDR3 is TGTGCCAGCAGCGCAGGGACAGGGGGACCAAATCAGCCCCAGCATTTT. This codes for CASSAGTGGPNQPQHF.

The chain links TRBV24-1 to TRBJ2-6; no clear D gene. V lost 4 bases and J lost 1, with 10 bases in between. This CDR3 region has 16 residues. Germline values: CDR1 KGHDR, CDR2 SFDVKD. The CDR3 sequence: CATSDTAESGANVLTF. Written as DNA, the CDR3 is TGTGCCACCAGTGACACTGCAGAATCTGGGGCCAACGTCCTGACTTTC.

V and J are TRBV9 and TRBJ2-1; TRBD2 agrees at 12 bases. The V gene end was trimmed by 3 bases and the J gene end by 6 bases; junction bases not matched to a gene: 7. The germline CDR1 and CDR2 sequences are SGDLS and YYNGEE. The CDR3 has 16 residues. Written as DNA, the CDR3 is TGTGCCAGCAGCGCGACTCTAGCGGGGGGGCTCAATGAGCAGTTCTTC. This gives the protein CASSATLAGGLNEQFF.

The V and J genes are TRBV19 and TRBJ1-4; 9 positions agree with TRBD1. In germline, CDR1 is LNHDA, CDR2 SQIVND (reference sequence). The CDR3 has 16 amino acids. Trimming at V came to 7 bases and at J to 13 bases, leaving 19 bases not matched to a gene. This CDR3 reads CASTYGGQGTRRRLFF. DNA of the CDR3: TGTGCCAGTACCTACGGGGGACAGGGAACGCGAAGGAGACTGTTTTTT.

The V and J genes are TRBV27 and TRBJ2-7; D may be TRBD2 (6 bases). The CDR3 extends over 14 amino acids. Germline loops: CDR1 MNHEY, CDR2 SMNVEV (reference sequence). V was cut by 7 bases and J by 4 bases, with 17 bases left in between. As DNA, the CDR3 is TGTGCCAGCACCCCGGCGGGGTCTGATTACGAGCAGTACTTC. Translation gives CASTPAGSDYEQYF.

V usage is TRBV6-5 and J usage is TRBJ2-3, with a tentative D call TRBD1 (5 bases). Trimming stripped 4 bases from V and 5 bases from J, with 19 bases between. The CDR3 is 16 residues long. Germline CDR1 and CDR2: MNHEY and SVGAGI. This CDR3 reads CASSFRVLTWLDTQYF. Here the CDR3 DNA reads TGTGCCAGCAGTTTCAGGGTGTTGACGTGGTTAGATACGCAGTATTTT.

The chain has TRBV19 and TRBJ2-7; no definite D call. Germline-derived CDR1 and CDR2 are LNHDA and SQIVND (reference sequence). The CDR3 has 14 residues. V was shortened by 2 bases and J by 0 bases, with 8 bases between the two germline ends. The CDR3 DNA reads as TGTGCCAGTAGTATAATGAGAAACTCCTACGAGCAGTACTTC. Protein sequence: CASSIMRNSYEQYF.

This CDR3 reads CASSLALAGDNEQFF. The CDR3 bases are TGTGCCAGCAGCTTAGCGCTAGCAGGGGATAATGAGCAGTTCTTC. This sequence joins TRBV7-2 and TRBJ2-1, with D maybe TRBD1 (6 bases). V gave up 0 bases and J gave up 7 bases, with 13 bases separating them. This CDR3 has 15 amino acids. Germline assignment: CDR1 SGHTA and CDR2 FQGNSA.

This clone was seen only a few times. The chain couples TRBV20-1 to TRBJ1-1, with a tentative D call TRBD1 (6 bases). This CDR3 has 11 amino acids. Germline values: CDR1 DFQATT, CDR2 SNEGSKA (reference sequence). With 6 bases removed from V and 5 bases from J, the gap between germline ends came to 10 bases. CDR3 sequence (DNA): TGCAGTGCGTACAGGGAAACTGAAGCTTTCTTT. Translation gives CSAYRETEAFF.

The chain uses TRBV3-1 (or the pseudogene TRBV3-2) and TRBJ2-7, with 8 positions matching TRBD1. The CDR3 runs to 15 residues. Germline-derived CDR1 and CDR2 are LGHDT and YNNKEL (reference sequence). Trimming took 4 bases from V and 0 from J; bases not matched to a gene: 5. The CDR3 loop is CASSPGQGPSYEQYF. The CDR3 region has the DNA TGTGCCAGCAGCCCTGGACAGGGACCCTCCTACGAGCAGTACTTC.

The chain combines TRBV19 with TRBJ1-4, with 7 bases identical to TRBD1. Trimming took 6 bases from V and 3 from J; bases not matched to a gene: 4. Germline V CDR1 and CDR2: LNHDA, SQIVND (reference sequence). The CDR3 spans 14 residues. Written as DNA, the CDR3 is TGTGCCAGTAGAACCGGGACAGCTAATGAAAAACTGTTTTTT. It specifies CASRTGTANEKLFF.

This chain links TRBV5-6 with TRBJ2-1; TRBD2 matches 13 bases. CDR1 is SGHDT, CDR2 YYEEEE, per germline. The CDR3 totals 16 residues. After removal of 4 bases from V and 8 bases from J, the junction contained 9 bases not matched to a gene. DNA of the CDR3: TGTGCCAGCAGCCCTCTCACTAGCGGGGGGGCCTATGAGCAGTTCTTC. Its protein is CASSPLTSGGAYEQFF. The whole variable domain, remainder taken from reference TRBV5-6 and TRBJ2-1, is DAGVTQSPTHLIKTRGQQVTLRCSPKSGHDTVSWYQQALGQGPQFIFQYYEEEERQRGNFPDRFSGHQFPNYSSELNVNALLLGDSALYLCASSPLTSGGAYEQFFGPGTRLTVL.

The chain recombines TRBV28 with TRBJ1-6; the D is unclear. V gave up 5 bases and J gave up 10 bases, with 24 bases separating them. Germline-derived CDR1 and CDR2 are MDHEN and SYDVKM. The CDR3 extends over 17 amino acids. CDR3 amino acids: CASSPGMDWNGVSPLHF. The CDR3 bases are TGTGCCAGCAGTCCCGGTATGGACTGGAACGGGGTCTCACCCCTCCACTTT.

J is TRBJ2-3 and V is TRBV10-1; no clear D. The CDR3 is made up of 15 amino acids. CDR1 and CDR2 (germline): WNHNN, SYGVQD (reference sequence). The V gene lost 4 bases and the J gene lost 0 bases, with 11 bases spanning the gap. For the CDR3, the DNA is TGCGCCAGCAGTGCTATACACACAAGCACAGATACGCAGTATTTT. Translating it yields CASSAIHTSTDTQYF.

The chain employs TRBV7-9 and TRBJ1-6; D is perhaps TRBD1 (6 bases). Germline loops: CDR1 SEHNR, CDR2 FQNEAQ (reference sequence). The CDR3 runs to 14 residues. Trimming cost V 5 bases and J 9 bases, with 14 bases left between them. The CDR3 DNA is TGTGCCAGCAGCAGTCAGGGGTCTGTTTCACCCCTCCACTTT. It codes for CASSSQGSVSPLHF.

The genes are TRBV7-2 and TRBJ1-2; perhaps TRBD1 as D (6 bases). Germline-derived CDR1 and CDR2 are SGHTA and FQGNSA. CDR3 length: 14 residues. Trimming removed 2 bases at V and 4 bases at J, with 11 bases between. In DNA form, the CDR3 reads TGTGCCAGCAGCTTACAGGGGCCCGCCTATGGCTACACCTTC. Its translation is CASSLQGPAYGYTF.

This clone was seen only once. V is TRBV6-2 or TRBV6-3 and J is TRBJ1-5; 7 bases are a match to TRBD1. The CDR3 consists of 15 residues. After removal of 4 bases from V and 2 bases from J, the junction contained 5 bases not matched to a gene. Looked up from germline, CDR1 is MNHEY and CDR2 is SVGEGT. CDR3 amino acids: CASSLQGVGNQPQHF. The CDR3 nucleotides are TGTGCCAGCAGTTTGCAGGGGGTGGGCAATCAGCCCCAGCATTTT.

This chain uses TRBV11-2 with TRBJ1-1; the match to TRBD1 covers 7 bases. Per the germline V gene, CDR1 is SGHAT and CDR2 is FQNNGV. The CDR3 spans 14 residues. V was pared by 6 bases and J by 5 bases, with 9 bases of the junction left unmatched. The chain's CDR3 is CASSTTGPGTEAFF. The CDR3 region has the DNA TGTGCCAGCAGTACGACAGGGCCGGGGACTGAAGCTTTCTTT. The full variable domain, its missing parts supplied by reference TRBV11-2 and TRBJ1-1, is EAGVAQSPRYKIIEKRQSVAFWCNPISGHATLYWYQQILGQGPKLLIQFQNNGVVDDSQLPKDRFSAERLKGVDSTLKIQPAKLEDSAVYLCASSTTGPGTEAFFGQGTRLTVV.

The gene calls are TRBV28 and TRBJ1-5, with D uncertain. Trimming left V 7 bases short and J 0 bases short, with 10 bases between. The germline gives CDR1 MDHEN, CDR2 SYDVKM. The CDR3 runs to 14 residues. The CDR3 region is CASIRGDSNQPQHF. CDR3 nucleotide sequence: TGTGCCAGCATCCGTGGGGATAGCAATCAGCCCCAGCATTTT.

The gene calls are TRBV7-8 and TRBJ2-7; 7 bases are shared with TRBD2. CDR1 is SGHVS and CDR2 is FQNEAQ in the germline V gene. The CDR3 runs to 15 residues. Trimming at V came to 5 bases and at J to 6 bases, leaving 13 bases not matched to a gene. The CDR3: CASSLTMGGYSEQYF. In DNA, the CDR3 is TGTGCCAGCAGCCTCACGATGGGGGGGTATAGCGAGCAGTACTTC.

The genes are TRBV19 and TRBJ2-2, with 7 bases matching TRBD1. The V and J ends lost 11 bases and 1 base, in that order; junction bases with no gene match: 10. Per germline, CDR1 LNHDA and CDR2 SQIVND (reference sequence). The CDR3 sequence is 15 residues long. CDR3 region: CAASRGTENTGELFF. The CDR3 DNA sequence: TGTGCCGCCTCTAGGGGGACAGAGAACACCGGGGAGCTGTTTTTT.

The chain couples TRBV7-2 to TRBJ2-2; the D is unclear. This CDR3 is built from 13 residues. V dropped 3 bases and J dropped 3 bases, with 5 bases sitting between them. Germline loops: CDR1 SGHTA, CDR2 FQGNSA. The CDR3 region has the DNA TGTGCCAGCAGCTTGGGATACACCGGGGAGCTGTTTTTT. Translation: CASSLGYTGELFF.

The chain carries TRBV28 and TRBJ2-7; D perhaps matches TRBD1 (7 bases). Germline V CDR1 and CDR2: MDHEN, SYDVKM. V gave up 2 bases and J gave up 7 bases, with 24 bases separating them. CDR3 length equals 17 residues. For the CDR3, the DNA is TGTGCCAGCAGTTTACCCCCGAGGAGGGGGCGAGGGTTTGAGCAGTACTTC. This encodes CASSLPPRRGRGFEQYF. Based on the CDR3 plus reference TRBV28 and TRBJ2-7, the full variable domain is DVKVTQSSRYLVKRTGEKVFLECVQDMDHENMFWYRQDPGLGLRLIYFSYDVKMKEKGDIPEGYSVSREKKERFSLILESASTNQTSMYLCASSLPPRRGRGFEQYFGPGTRLTVT.

The chain uses TRBV9 and TRBJ2-7, with TRBD1 matching over 9 bases. V gave up 5 bases and J gave up 5 bases; unmatched junction bases: 8. The CDR3 has 14 amino acids. In germline, CDR1 is SGDLS, CDR2 YYNGEE. The CDR3 here is CASSHRDREDEQYF. CDR3 DNA sequence: TGTGCCAGCAGTCATCGGGACAGGGAAGACGAGCAGTACTTC.

In DNA, the CDR3 is TGCGCCAGCAGGGCGGGGCCCATAAATCAGCCCCAGCATTTT. This translates into CASRAGPINQPQHF. The V call is TRBV5-1, the J call TRBJ1-5; tentatively, D is TRBD1 (5 bases). Germline CDR1 and CDR2: SGHRS and YFSETQ. There are 14 residues in the CDR3. Trimming cost V 5 bases and J 4 bases, with 13 bases left between them. Filled out from reference TRBV5-1 and TRBJ1-5, the complete variable domain reads KAGVTQTPRYLIKTRGQQVTLSCSPISGHRSVSWYQQTPGQGLQFLFEYFSETQRNKGNFPGRFSGRQFSNSRSEMNVSTLELGDSALYLCASRAGPINQPQHFGDGTRLSIL.

The chain recombines TRBV3-1 (or the pseudogene TRBV3-2) with TRBJ1-5; 7 bases are a match to TRBD1. This CDR3 comprises 15 residues. CDR1 LGHDT and CDR2 YNNKEL come from the germline V gene (reference sequence). V gave up 1 base and J gave up 4 bases; unmatched junction bases: 4. In DNA, the CDR3 is TGTGCCAGCAGCCAAGGACAGGGAGAGAATCAGCCCCAGCATTTT. Protein product: CASSQGQGENQPQHF.